The clone carrying this T cell receptor beta chain was seen many times. What it recognizes is unknown. The sample originates from a study of identical twins. General study points: Researchers reported excess low generation probability among twin-shared out-of-frame alpha sequences. Beta out-of-frame twin sharing showed a weaker excess.

Unique molecular identifiers were present on cDNA, and template switching added a universal primer site. One entry per CDR3 protein, called by TCRdb with MiXCR from the 5' RACE reads. The profile shows about 700,000 distinct CDR3 sequences, 6% to 6.5% of them singletons. Trimming removed 4 bases at V and 10 bases at J, with 11 bases between. This CDR3 comprises 12 residues. The material sequenced was naive T cells sorted from blood. The chain uses TRBV12-3 or TRBV12-4 and TRBJ2-1; D remains ambiguous. The origin of this receptor is a man younger than 30 in good health. This CDR3 reads CASSSPTSEQFF. The CDR3 bases are TGTGCCAGCAGTTCGCCCACTTCGGAGCAGTTCTTC.